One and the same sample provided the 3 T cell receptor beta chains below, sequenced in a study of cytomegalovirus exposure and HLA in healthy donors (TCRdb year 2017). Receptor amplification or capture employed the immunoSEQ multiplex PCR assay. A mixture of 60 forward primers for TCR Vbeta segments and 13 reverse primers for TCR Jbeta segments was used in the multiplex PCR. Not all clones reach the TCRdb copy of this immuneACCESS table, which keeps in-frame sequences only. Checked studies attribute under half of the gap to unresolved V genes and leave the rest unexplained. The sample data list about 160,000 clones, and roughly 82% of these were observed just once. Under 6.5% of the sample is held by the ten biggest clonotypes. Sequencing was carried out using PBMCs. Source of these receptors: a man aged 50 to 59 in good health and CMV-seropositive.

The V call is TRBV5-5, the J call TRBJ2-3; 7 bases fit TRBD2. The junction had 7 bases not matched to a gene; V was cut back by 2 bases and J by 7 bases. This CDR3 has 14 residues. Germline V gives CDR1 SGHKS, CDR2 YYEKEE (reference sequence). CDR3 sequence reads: CASSFGGGPNTQYF. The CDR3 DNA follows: TGTGCCAGCAGCTTCGGGGGAGGGCCAAATACGCAGTATTTT. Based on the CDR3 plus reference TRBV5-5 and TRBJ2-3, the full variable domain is DAGVTQSPTHLIKTRGQQVTLRCSPISGHKSVSWYQQVLGQGPQFIFQYYEKEERGRGNFPDRFSARQFPNYSSELNVNALLLGDSALYLCASSFGGGPNTQYFGPGTRLTVL.

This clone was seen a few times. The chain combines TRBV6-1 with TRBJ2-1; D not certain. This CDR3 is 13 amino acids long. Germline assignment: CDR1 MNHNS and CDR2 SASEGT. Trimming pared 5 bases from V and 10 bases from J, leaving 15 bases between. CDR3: CASSTAGEREQFF. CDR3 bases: TGTGCCAGCAGTACCGCCGGAGAAAGGGAGCAGTTCTTC.

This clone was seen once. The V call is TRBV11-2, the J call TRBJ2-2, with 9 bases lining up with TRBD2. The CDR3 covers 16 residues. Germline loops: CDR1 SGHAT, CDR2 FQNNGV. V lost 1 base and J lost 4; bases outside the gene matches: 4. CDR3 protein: CASSLGAGGSTGELFF. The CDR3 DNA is TGTGCCAGCAGCTTAGGGGCGGGAGGGAGCACCGGGGAGCTGTTTTTT.